A selection of T cell receptor beta chains follows, all from one sample in a study of blood T cell repertoires in COVID-19. TCRdb keeps only in-frame clones here, not all; method: immunoSEQ multiplex PCR. The sample has some 220,000 clones, about 80% seen once. Sequencing was done on a sample of peripheral blood. All receptors come from a woman aged 55-69 years with acute or convalescent COVID-19. CDR3s include the opening cysteine and the closing phenylalanine or tryptophan. Fields, in order: clone size, V gene, D gene, J gene, CDR3 length, CDR3 protein, CDR3 DNA. A D gene is named only where the DNA matches it firmly. The size entry is marked missing in some rows and otherwise reads once, few, many or a size class.

>NA|TRBV19|TRBD1|TRBJ2-7|15
CASSYLHRGPYEQYF
TGTGCCAGTAGTTATCTTCACAGGGGGCCTTACGAGCAGTACTTC
>NA|TRBV14|TRBD2|TRBJ2-1|18
CASSQGVSSGGPGNEQFF
TGTGCCAGCAGCCAAGGGGTGTCTAGCGGGGGCCCGGGCAATGAGCAGTTCTTC
>NA|TRBV29-1|NA|TRBJ1-4|13
CSVEDMVREKLFF
TGCAGCGTTGAAGATATGGTTAGAGAAAAACTGTTTTTT
>NA|TRBV7-8|NA|TRBJ1-3|14
CASSPSSLGNTIYF
TGTGCCAGCAGCCCCAGTAGCCTTGGAAACACCATATATTTT
>NA|TRBV7-2|TRBD2|TRBJ2-3|15
CASSLVGGSTDTQYF
TGTGCCAGCAGCTTAGTCGGGGGGAGCACAGATACGCAGTATTTT
>NA|TRBV6-6|TRBD1|TRBJ2-1|15
CASSKGQTSYNEQFF
TGTGCCAGCAGCAAGGGACAGACCTCCTACAATGAGCAGTTCTTC
>NA|TRBV2|TRBD1|TRBJ1-2|14
CASSGDGTAYGYTF
TGTGCCAGCAGTGGGGACGGGACAGCCTATGGCTACACCTTC
>NA|TRBV5-5|TRBD1|TRBJ1-3|15
CASSLTQGVGNTIYF
TGTGCCAGCAGCTTGACTCAGGGGGTTGGAAACACCATATATTTT
>NA|TRBV7-2|TRBD2|TRBJ2-1|15
CASRPGLAGGFEQFF
TGTGCCAGCAGACCCGGACTAGCGGGGGGGTTTGAGCAGTTCTTC
>once|TRBV6-1|NA|TRBJ2-7|12
CASSELRYEQYF
TGTGCCAGCAGTGAATTGAGGTACGAGCAGTACTTC
>NA|TRBV6-5|TRBD1|TRBJ2-7|14
CASRRDRVINEQYF
TGTGCCAGCAGACGGGACAGGGTCATCAACGAGCAGTACTTC
>NA|TRBV7-8|TRBD1|TRBJ1-2|13
CASRNQGAGGYTF
TGTGCCAGTAGGAACCAGGGGGCGGGAGGCTACACCTTC
>NA|TRBV29-1|NA|TRBJ1-1|11
CSVAGRTEAFF
TGCAGCGTTGCCGGGAGGACTGAAGCTTTCTTT
>once|TRBV18|TRBD1|TRBJ2-7|12
CASSPEGAEQYF
TGTGCCAGCTCACCTGAGGGGGCCGAGCAGTACTTC
>NA|TRBV20-1|TRBD2|TRBJ2-7|15
CSASERGTKTYEQYF
TGCAGTGCTAGTGAGCGGGGGACTAAAACCTACGAGCAGTACTTC
>NA|TRBV28|NA|TRBJ2-1|12
CASRTYYNEQFF
TGTGCCAGCAGAACTTATTACAATGAGCAGTTCTTC
>NA|TRBV28|TRBD1|TRBJ1-1|13
CAINRGEGTEAFF
TGTGCCATAAACAGGGGGGAGGGCACTGAAGCTTTCTTT
>NA|TRBV6-5|NA|TRBJ1-2|13
CASSQPRAGGYTF
TGTGCCAGCAGTCAACCGAGGGCCGGCGGCTACACCTTC
>NA|TRBV11-2|TRBD1|TRBJ1-3|15
CASSSPGTGSNTIYF
TGTGCCAGCAGCTCACCCGGGACAGGGAGCAACACCATATATTTT
>NA|TRBV19|NA|TRBJ2-7|16
CASSSWARTDTYEQYF
TGTGCCAGTAGTTCCTGGGCAAGGACGGACACCTACGAGCAGTACTTC
>NA|TRBV3-1/TRBV3-2|TRBD1|TRBJ2-1|12
CASTQDRGEQFF
TGTGCCAGCACCCAGGACAGGGGTGAGCAGTTCTTC
>NA|TRBV21-1|NA|TRBJ1-2|19
CASSKAVAGQASWGYGYTF
TGTGCCAGCAGCAAAGCAGTAGCCGGACAGGCCTCATGGGGCTATGGCTACACCTTC
>few|TRBV18|TRBD1|TRBJ1-1|16
CASSQSRGTRLTEAFF
TGTGCCAGCTCACAAAGCAGGGGGACGAGGCTGACTGAAGCTTTCTTT
>NA|TRBV18|NA|TRBJ2-7|14
CASSSGTLTYEQYF
TGTGCCAGCTCCTCCGGGACTTTGACCTACGAGCAGTACTTC
>NA|TRBV13|TRBD1|TRBJ2-7|14
CASSLGQSSYEQYF
TGTGCCAGCAGCTTGGGACAGAGCTCCTACGAGCAGTACTTC
>NA|TRBV28|TRBD1|TRBJ1-1|11
CASIRGREAFF
TGTGCCAGCATCAGGGGGAGGGAAGCTTTCTTT
>NA|TRBV3-1/TRBV3-2|NA|TRBJ1-1|13
CASSLRGGTEAFF
TGTGCCAGCAGCCTGAGGGGAGGGACTGAAGCTTTCTTT
>NA|TRBV5-4|TRBD1|TRBJ2-1|14
CASSLRQGAHEQFF
TGTGCCAGCAGCTTGAGACAGGGGGCGCATGAGCAGTTCTTC
>NA|TRBV4-2|NA|TRBJ2-3|14
CASSQGATTDTQYF
TGTGCCAGCAGCCAAGGAGCAACCACAGATACGCAGTATTTT
>NA|TRBV3-1/TRBV3-2|NA|TRBJ1-3|16
CASSQVLGSSGNTIYF
TGTGCCAGCAGCCAAGTTCTGGGCAGCTCTGGAAACACCATATATTTT
>NA|TRBV7-8|TRBD1|TRBJ1-5|16
CASSRTGEGWNQPQHF
TGTGCCAGCAGCCGGACAGGGGAAGGTTGGAATCAGCCCCAGCATTTT
>NA|TRBV6-2/TRBV6-3|NA|TRBJ2-1|13
CASSYYSYNEQFF
TGTGCCAGCAGTTATTACTCCTACAATGAGCAGTTCTTC
>NA|TRBV7-2|TRBD2|TRBJ2-5|16
CASSSRLAGNAETQYF
TGTGCCAGCAGCTCTCGACTAGCGGGGAACGCCGAGACCCAGTACTTC
>few|TRBV24-1|TRBD1|TRBJ2-5|16
CATSDWDREEAKTQYF
TGTGCCACCAGTGATTGGGACAGGGAGGAGGCGAAGACCCAGTACTTC
>NA|TRBV7-2|NA|TRBJ2-3|15
CASSPRDFVTDTQYF
TGTGCCAGCAGCCCCAGGGACTTCGTCACAGATACGCAGTATTTT
>NA|TRBV19|NA|TRBJ1-2|12
CASSSYRYGYTF
TGTGCCAGTAGTTCCTACCGCTATGGCTACACCTTC
>NA|TRBV7-9|NA|TRBJ1-2|13
CASSTDSNYGYTF
TGTGCCAGCAGCACAGATTCTAACTATGGCTACACCTTC
>NA|TRBV2|NA|TRBJ1-5|13
CASSDWVYQPQHF
TGTGCCAGCAGCGACTGGGTTTATCAGCCCCAGCATTTT
>few|TRBV19|NA|TRBJ2-2|13
CASSSRVPGELFF
TGTGCCAGTAGTTCCCGGGTCCCCGGGGAGCTGTTTTTT
>NA|TRBV6-6|NA|TRBJ1-1|15
CASSYADRLNTEAFF
TGTGCCAGCAGCTACGCCGACAGACTGAACACTGAAGCTTTCTTT
>NA|TRBV23-1|TRBD1|TRBJ1-4|17
CASSPAFTTGSNEKLFF
TGCGCCAGCAGCCCCGCGTTTACGACAGGGTCAAATGAAAAACTGTTTTTT
>NA|TRBV5-4|NA|TRBJ1-4|16
CASSTIMTGPYEKLFF
TGTGCCAGCAGCACCATTATGACTGGCCCTTATGAAAAACTGTTTTTT
>NA|TRBV6-1|NA|TRBJ2-2|15
CASRTEKQRTGELFF
TGTGCCAGCAGAACAGAGAAACAGCGGACCGGGGAGCTGTTTTTT
>NA|TRBV18|NA|TRBJ1-2|13
CASSPTGLLGYTF
TGTGCCAGCTCACCAACAGGGCTACTCGGCTACACCTTC
>NA|TRBV4-1|TRBD1|TRBJ2-3|14
CASRGQGNTDTQYF
TGCGCCAGCAGAGGACAGGGAAACACAGATACGCAGTATTTT
>NA|TRBV27|TRBD1|TRBJ2-3|15
CASSLTGGLADTQYF
TGTGCCAGCAGTTTAACAGGGGGCTTAGCAGATACGCAGTATTTT
>NA|TRBV6-5|TRBD1|TRBJ1-4|15
CASSYSGQVNEKLFF
TGTGCCAGCAGTTACTCAGGACAGGTTAATGAAAAACTGTTTTTT
>NA|TRBV19|NA|TRBJ1-5|16
CASSIKGGEGNQPQHF
TGTGCCAGTAGTATAAAAGGGGGGGAGGGGAATCAGCCCCAGCATTTT
>NA|TRBV5-1|TRBD1|TRBJ1-2|12
CASSLDRDGYTF
TGCGCCAGCAGCTTAGACAGGGACGGCTACACCTTC
>NA|TRBV30|NA|TRBJ1-4|14
CAWSGSLPREKLFF
TGTGCCTGGAGTGGTAGCCTTCCTCGGGAAAAACTGTTTTTT
>NA|TRBV5-4|NA|TRBJ2-1|15
CASSLVGSSYNEQFF
TGTGCCAGCAGCTTGGTGGGGAGCTCCTACAATGAGCAGTTCTTC
>once|TRBV4-2|TRBD2|TRBJ2-7|15
CASSQDQLAGSQQYF
TGTGCCAGCAGCCAAGATCAACTAGCGGGGTCTCAGCAGTACTTC
>NA|TRBV4-1|TRBD1|TRBJ1-2|14
CASSQPTGNYGYTF
TGCGCCAGCAGCCAACCGACAGGGAATTATGGCTACACCTTC
>NA|TRBV7-9|NA|TRBJ2-5|17
CASSPPAAGWARETQYF
TGTGCCAGCAGCCCCCCGGCCGCGGGGTGGGCGAGGGAGACCCAGTACTTC